These T cell receptor beta chains were read from a single sample in a study of beta chain features in type 1 diabetes. Clones were sequenced by immunoSEQ multiplex PCR, and TCRdb holds only the in-frame ones, with some missing. The table includes around 30,000 clones, approximately 65% detected once. The sample consisted of Tregs from blood. These receptors originate from a woman in her 30s with type 1 diabetes. Both conserved end residues are trimmed from each CDR3. The order of the fields is J gene, V gene, clone size, CDR3 protein. The size field is filled for only some rows; it gives once, few, many or a size class.

j_call: TRBJ2-1
v_call: TRBV19
clone_size: -
cdr3_aa: ASRRGGTTSYNEQF

j_call: TRBJ1-1
v_call: TRBV7-3
clone_size: -
cdr3_aa: ASSRDSNTEAF

j_call: TRBJ2-3
v_call: TRBV19
clone_size: -
cdr3_aa: ASSMGTGFTDTQY

j_call: TRBJ1-1
v_call: TRBV2
clone_size: -
cdr3_aa: ASSGRANTEAF

j_call: TRBJ2-5
v_call: TRBV2
clone_size: -
cdr3_aa: ASSELAGGETQY

j_call: TRBJ2-1
v_call: TRBV28
clone_size: few
cdr3_aa: ASSSRTGKI

j_call: TRBJ2-1
v_call: TRBV29-1
clone_size: few
cdr3_aa: SLLPRGLAYNEQF

j_call: TRBJ1-1
v_call: TRBV19
clone_size: -
cdr3_aa: ASSTPRGTEAF

j_call: TRBJ1-2
v_call: TRBV11-3
clone_size: -
cdr3_aa: ASSPRTGNYGYT

j_call: TRBJ2-3
v_call: TRBV10-1
clone_size: -
cdr3_aa: ASSPGQARTDTQY

j_call: TRBJ2-5
v_call: TRBV5-1
clone_size: few
cdr3_aa: ASSKTSWGEETQY

j_call: TRBJ2-7
v_call: TRBV6-4
clone_size: -
cdr3_aa: ASSDSTELSYEQY

j_call: TRBJ2-2
v_call: TRBV6-5
clone_size: few
cdr3_aa: ASSYSSANTGELF

j_call: TRBJ2-7
v_call: TRBV5-1
clone_size: -
cdr3_aa: ASSHNLRGLSSYEQY

j_call: TRBJ2-7
v_call: TRBV9
clone_size: -
cdr3_aa: ASSVGPAGAYEQY

j_call: TRBJ2-1
v_call: TRBV5-6
clone_size: -
cdr3_aa: ASSLSREAGYEQF

j_call: TRBJ1-2
v_call: TRBV6-6
clone_size: -
cdr3_aa: ASSWTAGYT

j_call: TRBJ2-1
v_call: TRBV7-3
clone_size: -
cdr3_aa: ASSPGTGANEQF

j_call: TRBJ2-5
v_call: TRBV18
clone_size: once
cdr3_aa: ASSPPRQAGVQETQY

j_call: TRBJ2-5
v_call: TRBV30
clone_size: few
cdr3_aa: AWGTGAETQY

j_call: TRBJ2-1
v_call: TRBV5-1
clone_size: -
cdr3_aa: ASSDFSGGSYNEQF

j_call: TRBJ2-1
v_call: TRBV7-2
clone_size: -
cdr3_aa: ASSFGVMGEAYNEQF

j_call: TRBJ2-2
v_call: TRBV6-5
clone_size: -
cdr3_aa: ASIGSPFTGELF

j_call: TRBJ2-1
v_call: TRBV7-3
clone_size: -
cdr3_aa: ASSITSGGNEQF

j_call: TRBJ2-7
v_call: TRBV7-2
clone_size: -
cdr3_aa: ASKRDWTYEQY

j_call: TRBJ2-5
v_call: TRBV29-1
clone_size: -
cdr3_aa: SVDPSQETQY

j_call: TRBJ1-1
v_call: TRBV30
clone_size: -
cdr3_aa: AWSTWTGMNTEAF

j_call: TRBJ2-2
v_call: TRBV19
clone_size: -
cdr3_aa: ASSIRGGELF

j_call: TRBJ2-3
v_call: TRBV6-1
clone_size: once
cdr3_aa: ASVQGFVRADTQY

j_call: TRBJ2-7
v_call: TRBV7-9
clone_size: -
cdr3_aa: ASSFGTSPLEQY